The 29 T cell receptor beta chains given below trace back to one sample, sequenced in a study of blood T cells in healthy people across ages. Sample-barcoded 5' priming and a J-beta primer mix drove a second PCR of about 7 to 12 cycles. Using its own MiXCR run on the 5' RACE reads, TCRdb lists one record per CDR3 protein. The table shows about 1.8 million distinct CDR3 sequences, with about 49% occurring only once. The sample comprised blood. These receptors were taken from a woman in her thirties or forties in good health.

This clonotype was observed at least ten times. This CDR3 reads CASSLATTDTQYF. The CDR3 DNA reads as TGTGCCAGCAGCTTAGCGACCACGGATACGCAGTATTTT. This sequence joins TRBV7-2 and TRBJ2-3; D is unclear. CDR1 SGHTA and CDR2 FQGNSA come from the germline V gene. V lost 0 bases and J 6 bases, leaving 7 bases between the germline ends. The CDR3 totals 13 residues. The entire variable domain, with the rest obtained from reference TRBV7-2 and TRBJ2-3, is as follows: GAGVSQSPSNKVTEKGKDVELRCDPISGHTALYWYRQSLGQGLEFLIYFQGNSAPDKSGLPSDRFSAERTGGSVSTLTIQRTQQEDSAVYLCASSLATTDTQYFGPGTRLTVL.

The V gene is TRBV28, the J gene TRBJ2-1; tentatively, D is TRBD2 (7 bases). The germline V and J ends were trimmed by 3 bases and 3 bases, with 12 bases remaining between them. There are 15 residues in the CDR3. Looked up from germline, CDR1 is MDHEN and CDR2 is SYDVKM. In DNA, the CDR3 is TGTGCCAGCAGTTTTGGGGGGGCAGGCTACAATGAGCAGTTCTTC. Amino acid sequence: CASSFGGAGYNEQFF.

This clonotype was seen a few times. The rearrangement uses TRBV4-3 and TRBJ2-5; D is possibly TRBD1 or TRBD2 (6 bases each). The CDR3 runs 14 residues. Germline-derived CDR1 and CDR2 are LGHNA and YSLEER. Trimming cost V 1 base and J 7 bases, with 13 bases left between them. For the CDR3, the DNA is TGCGCCAGCAGCCAAGTCCGGGGGCAGGGGACCCAGTACTTC. Amino acid sequence: CASSQVRGQGTQYF.

The chain uses TRBV3-1 and TRBJ1-2; 8 nucleotides line up with TRBD1. CDR3 length equals 15 residues. Germline CDR1 reads LGHDT; CDR2 reads YNNKEL (reference sequence). V dropped 0 bases and J dropped 8; count of bases not matched to a gene: 8. In DNA form, the CDR3 reads TGTGCCAGCAGCCAAGATAAGGACAGGGTAATGGGCTACACCTTC. Protein sequence: CASSQDKDRVMGYTF.

This clonotype was counted a few times. The V and J genes are TRBV5-1 and TRBJ1-2; 8 bases fit TRBD1. V dropped 7 bases and J dropped 5; count of bases not matched to a gene: 13. Germline V gene data show CDR1 as SGHRS and CDR2 as YFSETQ. The CDR3 is 15 amino acids. In DNA, the CDR3 is TGCGCCAGCGGCCAGGGCAGGGGGCTATTATATGGCTACACCTTC. This gives the protein CASGQGRGLLYGYTF.

The chain recombines TRBV20-1 with TRBJ2-1; TRBD1 agrees at 7 bases. This CDR3 is built from 15 residues. Per the germline V gene, CDR1 is DFQATT and CDR2 is SNEGSKA (reference sequence). V was clipped by 6 bases and J by 6 bases; unmatched bases: 14. The CDR3 sequence: CSAQGEEDRPNEQFF. The CDR3, as DNA: TGCAGTGCCCAAGGAGAAGAGGACAGGCCCAATGAGCAGTTCTTC.

This chain joins TRBV19 and TRBJ2-3, with D maybe TRBD1 (6 bases). Trimming removed 3 bases at V and 4 bases at J, with 17 bases between. Germline V gene data show CDR1 as LNHDA and CDR2 as SQIVND (reference sequence). There are 16 residues in the CDR3. CDR3 in amino acids: CASSMSRGEGADTQYF. The CDR3 DNA is TGTGCCAGTAGTATGTCCCGGGGCGAGGGGGCAGATACGCAGTATTTT.

The V call is TRBV27, the J call TRBJ2-7; no clear D. This CDR3 has 16 amino acids. CDR1 and CDR2 from the germline V gene are MNHEY and SMNVEV (reference sequence). The ends were cut back, 0 bases at V and 4 bases at J, with 16 bases in the middle. The CDR3 loop is CASSLSVGRPFYEQYF. CDR3 DNA sequence: TGTGCCAGCAGTTTATCGGTAGGCAGACCGTTTTACGAGCAGTACTTC.

This clonotype was found a few times. This chain joins TRBV24-1 and TRBJ2-6; TRBD1 agrees at 8 bases. The CDR3 is 19 amino acids. Germline V gene data show CDR1 as KGHDR and CDR2 as SFDVKD. Losses at the gene ends were 3 bases for V and 0 bases for J; bases not matched to a gene: 9. The CDR3 loop is CATSDSLTGGFSGANVLTF. The CDR3 region has the DNA TGTGCCACCAGTGATAGTCTCACAGGGGGATTCTCTGGGGCCAACGTCCTGACTTTC.

The CDR3 sequence is CASSIGGTVNEQFF. CDR3 nucleotides: TGTGCCAGTAGTATAGGAGGGACAGTCAATGAGCAGTTCTTC. V usage is TRBV19 and J usage is TRBJ2-1; 7 bases align to TRBD1. Looked up from germline, CDR1 is LNHDA and CDR2 is SQIVND (reference sequence). With V trimmed by 1 base and J by 6 bases, 3 bases remained unmatched. The CDR3 loop spans 14 amino acids.

The gene calls are TRBV6-2 or TRBV6-3 and TRBJ2-5, with a weak D call TRBD2 (6 bases). Germline V gives CDR1 MNHEY, CDR2 SVGEGT. Trimming left V 5 bases short and J 1 base short, with 11 bases between. The CDR3 is 14 residues long. CDR3 DNA sequence: TGTGCCAGCAGTGACCGGGGGTTCCAAGAGACCCAGTACTTC. It codes for CASSDRGFQETQYF.

The chain is built from TRBV7-9 and TRBJ2-5; tentatively, D is TRBD1 (6 bases). The germline CDR1 and CDR2 sequences are SEHNR and FQNEAQ (reference sequence). Trimming removed 0 bases at V and 5 bases at J, with 16 bases between. This CDR3 region has 16 residues. CDR3 bases: TGTGCCAGCAGCTTAGCCCCAGGGTCAAGGGGGGAGACCCAGTACTTC. Residues: CASSLAPGSRGETQYF.

This clonotype was detected only a few times. The genes are TRBV20-1 and TRBJ2-7; D not certain. V dropped 7 bases and J dropped 4 bases, with 14 bases sitting between them. The CDR3 has 12 amino acids. Germline CDR1 and CDR2: DFQATT and SNEGSKA (reference sequence). The CDR3 nucleotides are TGCAGTGTTCGTACTTACCTTTACGAGCAGTACTTC. This translates into CSVRTYLYEQYF.

CDR3 nucleotide sequence: TGTGCCAGCAGCCAAAAAAACGCCGGGGGATACGGAGATACGCAGTATTTT. Amino acids: CASSQKNAGGYGDTQYF. The chain joins TRBV4-2 to TRBJ2-3; weak D call: TRBD2 (6 bases). V lost 2 bases and J 5 bases, leaving 20 bases between the germline ends. From germline, CDR1 is LGHNA and CDR2 YNFKEQ. The CDR3 extends over 17 amino acids.

This chain joins TRBV6-2 or TRBV6-3 and TRBJ2-7; D ambiguous. V was pared by 5 bases and J by 0 bases, with 11 bases between. CDR1 is MNHEY, CDR2 SVGEGT, per germline. The CDR3 sequence is 14 residues long. CDR3 sequence (DNA): TGTGCCAGCAGTGGGCAGGTACCCTCCTACGAGCAGTACTTC. The encoded protein is CASSGQVPSYEQYF.

V usage is TRBV12-3 or TRBV12-4 and J usage is TRBJ1-1; 8 bases match TRBD1. V shed 7 bases, J shed 6 bases, and the junction held 7 bases outside the gene matches. This CDR3 spans 13 amino acids. In DNA form, the CDR3 reads TGTGCCAGCATACTCAGGGGGCTCGCTGAAGCTTTCTTT. It codes for CASILRGLAEAFF.

The V call is TRBV7-3, the J call TRBJ2-3; either TRBD1 or TRBD2 may fit D (7 bases each). V gave up 4 bases and J gave up 9 bases, with 14 bases separating them. This CDR3 has 13 amino acids. The V gene's germline CDR1 is SGHTA and CDR2 FQGTGA. The DNA of the CDR3 is TGTGCCAGCAGCTCTTCCAGGGGGGGAACGCAGTATTTT. Protein sequence: CASSSSRGGTQYF.

This clonotype showed up just a few times. This chain uses TRBV20-1 with TRBJ2-3; D may be TRBD1 (6 bases). This CDR3 region has 14 residues. From germline, CDR1 is DFQATT and CDR2 SNEGSKA (reference sequence). Trimming left V 4 bases short and J 5 bases short, with 16 bases between. The CDR3: CSAIEGVGGDTQYF. CDR3 sequence (DNA): TGCAGTGCTATAGAGGGGGTAGGAGGAGATACGCAGTATTTT.

This clonotype was detected a few times. This chain joins TRBV7-2 and TRBJ1-2; D unclear. Trimming pared 1 base from V and 3 bases from J, leaving 9 bases between. CDR1 and CDR2 from the germline V gene are SGHTA and FQGNSA. The length of the CDR3 is 14 residues. As DNA, the CDR3 is TGTGCCAGCAGCTTAGAAGGGTCCTACTATGGCTACACCTTC. Translated, it gives CASSLEGSYYGYTF.

The chain has TRBV24-1 and TRBJ2-7, with TRBD1 matching over 7 bases. The DNA end lines up better with TRBJ2-5; the J call may be wrong. The germline gives CDR1 KGHDR, CDR2 SFDVKD. CDR3 size: 16 residues. CDR3 region: CATSDPGTVGQETQYF. CDR3 bases: TGTGCCACCAGTGACCCGGGGACAGTAGGGCAAGAGACCCAGTACTTC.

This clonotype was seen a handful of times. The chain uses TRBV21-1 and TRBJ2-5. TRBV21-1 constitutes a pseudogene. The CDR3 contains 16 residues. The CDR3 is CASSKSHPYHQETQYF. The CDR3 nucleotides are TGTGCCAGCAGCAAAAGCCATCCTTATCATCAAGAGACCCAGTACTTC.

J is TRBJ1-6 and V is TRBV5-1; 9 nucleotides agree with TRBD1. Germline values: CDR1 SGHRS, CDR2 YFSETQ. The CDR3 totals 17 residues. V lost 1 base to trimming and J lost 7 bases; unmatched junction nucleotides: 9. CDR3 residues: CASSLNYRGRGNSPLHF. Written as DNA, the CDR3 is TGCGCCAGCAGCTTGAATTACAGGGGGCGAGGGAATTCACCCCTCCACTTT.

The chain is built from TRBV20-1 and TRBJ2-3, with TRBD2 matching 7 bases. V was clipped by 6 bases and J by 3 bases; unmatched bases: 12. The germline gives CDR1 DFQATT, CDR2 SNEGSKA (reference sequence). This CDR3 region has 15 residues. CDR3 DNA sequence: TGCAGTGCCAATCGCCGTAGCGGGTCTACAGATACGCAGTATTTT. This gives the protein CSANRRSGSTDTQYF.

The chain couples TRBV5-4 to TRBJ1-2; 7 bases line up with TRBD1. Germline trimming cut 0 bases from V and 3 bases from J; bases unmatched to any gene: 5. The germline gives CDR1 SGHNT, CDR2 YYREEE (reference sequence). The CDR3 covers 15 residues. The CDR3 loop reads CASSLALQGDYGYTF. CDR3 bases: TGTGCCAGCAGCTTGGCTCTCCAGGGGGACTATGGCTACACCTTC.

J is TRBJ2-7 and V is TRBV20-1; 8 nucleotides align to TRBD1. Unmatched junction bases numbered 7, after V lost 1 base and J lost 5 bases. CDR1 and CDR2 from the germline V gene are DFQATT and SNEGSKA (reference sequence). The CDR3 runs 14 residues. The CDR3 nucleotides are TGCAGTGCTAGAGTCCTGGACAGGGTCGACGAGCAGTACTTC. Its protein product is CSARVLDRVDEQYF.

The chain links TRBV20-1 to TRBJ2-5; D call uncertain. The CDR3 totals 17 residues. The V gene lost 3 bases and the J gene lost 3 bases, with 23 bases spanning the gap. The V gene's germline CDR1 is DFQATT and CDR2 SNEGSKA (reference sequence). In nucleotides, the CDR3 is TGCAGTGCTAGTACCTTTCTTGGGGAAGGCGGTAAAGAGACCCAGTACTTC. It is translated as CSASTFLGEGGKETQYF.

This rearrangement joins TRBV7-2 to TRBJ2-1; D may be TRBD1 (6 bases). V lost 5 bases to trimming and J lost 9 bases, with 14 bases between them. Per the germline V gene, CDR1 is SGHTA and CDR2 is FQGNSA. The CDR3 loop spans 13 amino acids. The CDR3 DNA reads as TGTGCCAGCAGCGGAATGGGGACAAGTGAGCAGTTCTTC. Protein sequence: CASSGMGTSEQFF. The full variable domain, in which reference TRBV7-2 and TRBJ2-1 provide the parts outside the CDR3, is GAGVSQSPSNKVTEKGKDVELRCDPISGHTALYWYRQSLGQGLEFLIYFQGNSAPDKSGLPSDRFSAERTGGSVSTLTIQRTQQEDSAVYLCASSGMGTSEQFFGPGTRLTVL.

This clonotype was seen only a few times. CDR3 DNA sequence: TGTGCCAGCAGTTTGGTTTCAGGGATGAACACTGAAGCTTTCTTT. It yields the protein CASSLVSGMNTEAFF. The V and J genes are TRBV27 and TRBJ1-1, with D tentatively TRBD1 (5 bases). V gave up 3 bases and J gave up 0 bases, with 11 bases separating them. CDR3 length: 15 amino acids. Germline CDR1 MNHEY, CDR2 SMNVEV (reference sequence).

V is TRBV20-1 and J is TRBJ1-2; 7 bases map to TRBD1. V trimming: 2 bases; J trimming: 1 base; junction bases outside the gene matches: 4. There are 14 residues in the CDR3. Germline V gene lookup returns CDR1 DFQATT and CDR2 SNEGSKA (reference sequence). The CDR3 loop reads CSARLAGGNYGYTF. CDR3 bases: TGCAGTGCTAGACTGGCAGGGGGTAACTATGGCTACACCTTC.